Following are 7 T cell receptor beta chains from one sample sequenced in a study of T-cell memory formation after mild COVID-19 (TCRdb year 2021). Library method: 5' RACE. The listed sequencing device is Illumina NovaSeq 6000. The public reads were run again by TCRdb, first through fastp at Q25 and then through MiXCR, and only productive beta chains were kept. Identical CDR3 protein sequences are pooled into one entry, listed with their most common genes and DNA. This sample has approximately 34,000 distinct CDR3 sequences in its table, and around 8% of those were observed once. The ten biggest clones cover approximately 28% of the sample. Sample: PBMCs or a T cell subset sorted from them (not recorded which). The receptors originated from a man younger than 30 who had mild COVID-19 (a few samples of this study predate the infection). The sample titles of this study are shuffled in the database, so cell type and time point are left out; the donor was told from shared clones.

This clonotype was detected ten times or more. The CDR3 is CASSQDMESYAEAFF. CDR3 nucleotides: TGTGCCAGCAGCCAAGATATGGAGTCATACGCTGAAGCTTTCTTT. V gene TRBV4-2 combines with J gene TRBJ1-1; D remains ambiguous. Germline V gene data show CDR1 as LGHNA and CDR2 as YNFKEQ. This CDR3 has 15 residues. V shed 0 bases and J shed 6 bases, with 14 bases lying between them.

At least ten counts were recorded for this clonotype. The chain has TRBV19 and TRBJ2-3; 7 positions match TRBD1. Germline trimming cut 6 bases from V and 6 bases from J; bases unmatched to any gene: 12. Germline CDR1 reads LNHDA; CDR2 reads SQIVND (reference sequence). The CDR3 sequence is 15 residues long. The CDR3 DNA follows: TGTGCCAGTAGCCCGAGTAGCAGGGGGTCGGATACGCAGTATTTT. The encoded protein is CASSPSSRGSDTQYF.

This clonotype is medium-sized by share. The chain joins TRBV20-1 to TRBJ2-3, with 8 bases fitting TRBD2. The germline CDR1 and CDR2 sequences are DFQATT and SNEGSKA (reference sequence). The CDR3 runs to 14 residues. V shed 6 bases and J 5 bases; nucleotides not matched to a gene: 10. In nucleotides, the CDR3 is TGCAGTGCCCCCTCCTCTCTAGCGGGAGATACGCAGTATTTT. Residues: CSAPSSLAGDTQYF.

CDR3 sequence reads: CATPQGDYSNQPQHF. For the CDR3, the DNA is TGTGCCACCCCTCAGGGTGACTATAGCAATCAGCCCCAGCATTTT. This chain uses TRBV24-1 with TRBJ1-5, with a possible D match to TRBD1 (5 bases). This CDR3 is built from 15 residues. Looked up from germline, CDR1 is KGHDR and CDR2 is SFDVKD. V was cut by 9 bases and J by 0 bases, with 14 bases left in between.

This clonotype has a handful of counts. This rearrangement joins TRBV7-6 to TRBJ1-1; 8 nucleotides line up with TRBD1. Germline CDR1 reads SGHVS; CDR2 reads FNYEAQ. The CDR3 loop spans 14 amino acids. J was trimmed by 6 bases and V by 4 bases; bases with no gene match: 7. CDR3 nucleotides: TGTGCCAGCAGCTCGGACAGGGTACGAGCTGAAGCTTTCTTT. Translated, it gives CASSSDRVRAEAFF.

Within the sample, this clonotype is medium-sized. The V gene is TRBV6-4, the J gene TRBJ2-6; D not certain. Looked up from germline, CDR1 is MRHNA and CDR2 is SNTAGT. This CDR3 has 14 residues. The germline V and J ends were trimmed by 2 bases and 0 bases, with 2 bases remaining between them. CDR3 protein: CASSDNSGANVLTF. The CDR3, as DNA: TGTGCCAGCAGTGACAACTCTGGGGCCAACGTCCTGACTTTC.

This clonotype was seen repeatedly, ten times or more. The CDR3 region is CASSFLEGVRNEQFF. The CDR3 DNA sequence: TGTGCCAGCAGTTTCTTAGAGGGGGTGCGAAATGAGCAGTTCTTC. The V and J genes are TRBV12-3 or TRBV12-4 and TRBJ2-1, with a weak D call TRBD1 (6 bases). The CDR3 consists of 15 residues. Trimming removed 3 bases from V and 7 bases from J, with 16 bases in between.